The entry below describes one T cell receptor (beta chain). Its antigen remains undetermined. Base quality data are lacking; no much larger clone is found one base away. This specimen comes from a study of CD8 T cells in Susac syndrome (dated 2019 in TCRdb). Describing the broader study: Among the sequenced Susac syndrome patients, about six had clinically active disease and roughly 8 were in clinical remission. Susac syndrome patients were therapy-naive, on corticosteroids (some also receiving IVIg), or on IVIg alone at blood withdrawal. The study used repertoire sequencing to test whether antigen drove CD8+ T cell activation and differentiation in Susac syndrome. What the study reported, not specific to this receptor: The TCR sequencing and HLA analysis was acknowledged to have included a relatively small number of individuals. In patients with Susac syndrome, the CD4+ T cell repertoire showed no detectable clonal expansion.

High-throughput TCR beta sequencing profiled peripheral blood CD8+ and CD4+ T cells from healthy donors, Susac syndrome patients and multiple sclerosis patients. Susac syndrome patients met recently defined diagnostic criteria for definite or probable disease. Bulk CD8+ and CD4+ T cells were purified by magnetic negative isolation, whereas CD8+ TEMRA cells were enriched by FACS. Blood was drawn into EDTA tubes, processed within 24 hours, and PBMCs were isolated by density gradient centrifugation. PBMCs intended for TCR sequencing were frozen in liquid nitrogen and were later thawed in a 37 degrees C water bath. A purity of at least 90% was achieved for sorted or isolated CD4+, CD8+ and CD8+ TEMRA cells. V is cut back by 3 bases and J by 0 bases, with 14 bases in the junction unmatched. The CDR3, from cysteine to phenylalanine, totals 19 residues. The sequence is cut down to CDR3 DNA, 57 bases in frame from base 1. Per the germline V gene, KGHDR is the CDR1 and SFDVKD is the CDR2.

RNA was extracted using the RNeasy kit, and roughly 0.45 to 1 microgram was reverse transcribed with random hexamers. The immunoSEQ multiplex PCR assay, which covers 54 Vbeta and 13 Jbeta segments, was used to amplify TCR beta CDR3 regions. PCR amplification bias was corrected by using a synthetic template baseline for primer optimization and computational correction. As for the authors' bioinformatics: Reads were annotated to V, D and J genes per IMGT and analyzed with immunoSEQ Analyzer, keeping only productive sequences. Clonality was computed as one minus Shannon entropy normalized by log2 of the number of productive unique sequences. For each patient and control, public and private clones were evaluated within the 100 most prevalent clones. Clones were defined as Susac-specific when absent from the healthy and MS cohorts, from approximately 970 published viral clones and from other ImmuneACCESS disease sequences. TCRdb trimmed the raw reads at Q25, called clones with MiXCR and kept productive beta chains. Entries that share a CDR3 protein sequence are merged under the most common genes and DNA. TCRdb's processing, not the study's, gives the V and J calls here. Present in this sample are roughly 200,000 distinct CDR3 sequences, 90% to 95% of which were seen just once. 0.087% of the sample is in the top ten clones.

The material sequenced was CD4+ T cells from PBMCs. The sequence joins TRBV24-1 to TRBJ2-5, with 8 bases matching TRBD2. The TCR comes from a human donor with Susac syndrome. The sequenced DNA: TGTGCCACCAGTGATCTCTCCCGGGGGGGTAGCGGGAACCAAGAGACCCAGTACTTC. Its translation reads: CATSDLSRGGSGNQETQYF.